This T cell receptor beta chain comes out of a study of radiotherapy plus CTLA-4 blockade in lung cancer. Overall study context: In approximately 17% of patients, objective responses were seen; around 34% had disease control. Whole-study results and caveats: Early clone dynamics of blood T cells, plus interferon-beta, reportedly predicted response best. In blood, TCR clones derived from the tumor expanded after radiotherapy plus ipilimumab.

Concerning this clone: Its antigen is undetermined.

Generated by immunoSEQ multiplex PCR, the TCRdb table keeps only in-frame clones and is missing some. The sample comprises 110,000 or so clones, 78% of which are singletons, and roughly 5.2% rests with the top ten. Specimen: peripheral blood, collected from a patient treated with radiotherapy plus ipilimumab. The clonotype originates from a human donor with non-small cell lung cancer who had a partial response to radiotherapy plus ipilimumab.

CDR3 amino acids: CASNLGTGNNEQFF. CDR3 nucleotides: TGTGCCAGCAATCTCGGGACAGGGAACAATGAGCAGTTCTTC. The chain links TRBV2 to TRBJ2-1, with 9 bases that match TRBD1. The V gene end was trimmed by 7 bases and the J gene end by 5 bases; junction bases not matched to a gene: 6. CDR1 and CDR2 from the germline V gene are SNHLY and FYNNEI. The CDR3 sequence is 14 residues long.